The 10 T cell receptor beta chains below all came from one sample that was sequenced in a study of T cell responses to AZD1222 COVID-19 vaccine. Measured with immunoSEQ multiplex PCR; TCRdb has only the in-frame clones, and not every one. This sample has around 140,000 clones; approximately 91% occur once, and the top ten carry approximately 0.98%. The sample here was peripheral blood, taken 28 days after the second AZD1222 dose. These receptors originate from an adult who received the AZD1222 COVID-19 vaccine.

This clone has a single count. The CDR3 reads CASRQRGGNQPQHF. In nucleotides, the CDR3 is TGTGCCAGCAGACAAAGAGGGGGCAATCAGCCCCAGCATTTT. The V call is TRBV28, the J call TRBJ1-5, with a tentative D call TRBD1 (5 bases). The germline V gene has CDR1 MDHEN and CDR2 SYDVKM. The CDR3 has 14 amino acids. The V end lost 6 bases, the J end lost 2 bases, and 11 bases lay between the germline ends.

About this clone: The sample has other DNA sequences that encode this CDR3 too. This rearrangement joins TRBV30 to TRBJ1-2; D is uncertain. The CDR3 loop spans 12 amino acids. CDR1 and CDR2 (germline): GTSNPN, SVGIG (reference sequence). Trimming stripped 1 base from V and 8 bases from J, with 11 bases between. CDR3 protein: CAWSAGVGGYTF. DNA for the CDR3: TGTGCCTGGAGTGCAGGCGTGGGGGGCTACACCTTC.

This chain links TRBV5-6 with TRBJ1-1; maybe TRBD1 (5 bases). Trimming removed 0 bases at V and 8 bases at J, with 14 bases between. Germline V gene lookup returns CDR1 SGHDT and CDR2 YYEEEE. The CDR3 contains 14 residues. CDR3 DNA: TGTGCCAGCAGCTTGGGAGGCGATGGGGCGGAAGCTTTCTTT. This gives the protein CASSLGGDGAEAFF.

The table lists this clone with a count of one. This chain joins TRBV7-3 and TRBJ1-1; TRBD1 aligns across 10 bases. CDR3 length: 16 residues. J lost 3 bases, V lost 0 bases, and 4 bases had no gene match. Per the germline V gene, CDR1 is SGHTA and CDR2 is FQGTGA. CDR3 residues: CASSLTGTGVYTEAFF. CDR3 DNA sequence: TGTGCCAGCAGCTTAACGGGGACAGGGGTTTACACTGAAGCTTTCTTT.

This clone was seen a single time. The chain joins TRBV6-1 to TRBJ2-1, with 7 bases that match TRBD2. The CDR3 is made up of 14 amino acids. Losses at the gene ends were 0 bases for V and 6 bases for J; bases not matched to a gene: 2. The germline CDR1 and CDR2 sequences are MNHNS and SASEGT. CDR3 DNA sequence: TGTGCCAGCAGTGAAGCGGGAGGGCCCAATGAGCAGTTCTTC. It translates to CASSEAGGPNEQFF.

The J gene is TRBJ2-1, the V gene TRBV5-1; no clear D gene. Trimming cost V 0 bases and J 2 bases, with 12 bases left between them. Germline V CDR1 and CDR2: SGHRS, YFSETQ. There are 16 residues in the CDR3. The CDR3 DNA reads TGCGCCAGCAGCTTGGTTGGGATTGCGGCCTACAATGAGCAGTTCTTC. This translates into CASSLVGIAAYNEQFF.

The chain joins TRBV23-1 to TRBJ1-2, with D unresolved. TRBV23-1 is filed as an ORF, its function uncertain. The CDR3 totals 16 residues. V lost 7 bases to trimming and J lost 1 base, with 19 bases between them. The CDR3 DNA reads TGCGCCAGCACCCGCATCCGTGGGAGGGATAACTATGGCTACACCTTC. Encoded protein: CASTRIRGRDNYGYTF.

The CDR3 DNA reads TGTGCCAGCAGTTGGACCGGACTAAGCGGGGAGCTGTTTTTT. Translated, it gives CASSWTGLSGELFF. This chain connects TRBV6-6 to TRBJ2-2, with TRBD2 as a possible D gene (6 bases). Germline lookup yields CDR1 MNHNY and CDR2 SVGAGI (reference sequence). The CDR3 loop spans 14 amino acids. V dropped 4 bases and J dropped 7 bases, with 13 bases sitting between them.

CDR3 coding DNA: TGTGCCAGCAGCCAAGCTGTTTGGATGGCCAAAAACATTCAGTACTTC. Translation gives CASSQAVWMAKNIQYF. The V call is TRBV3-1 (or the pseudogene TRBV3-2), the J call TRBJ2-4; D unresolved. The germline V gene has CDR1 LGHDT and CDR2 YNNKEL (reference sequence). The CDR3 is 16 residues long. V lost 1 base to trimming and J lost 1 base, with 11 bases between them.

The chain employs TRBV6-5 and TRBJ1-5; 7 positions agree with TRBD1. This CDR3 region has 13 residues. Germline V gene data show CDR1 as MNHEY and CDR2 as SVGAGI. J was trimmed by 3 bases and V by 10 bases; bases with no gene match: 6. The CDR3 is CATGDSYNQPQHF. For the CDR3, the DNA is TGTGCCACGGGGGACAGTTACAATCAGCCCCAGCATTTT.